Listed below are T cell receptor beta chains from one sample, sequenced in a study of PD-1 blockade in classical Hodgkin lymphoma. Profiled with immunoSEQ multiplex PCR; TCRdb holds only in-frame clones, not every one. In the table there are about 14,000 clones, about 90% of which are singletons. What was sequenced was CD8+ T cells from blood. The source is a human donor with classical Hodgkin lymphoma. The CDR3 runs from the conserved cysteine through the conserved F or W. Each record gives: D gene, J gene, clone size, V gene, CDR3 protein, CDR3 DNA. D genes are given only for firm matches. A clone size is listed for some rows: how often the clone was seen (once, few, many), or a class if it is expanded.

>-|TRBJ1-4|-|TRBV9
CASSASPGSVEKLFF
TGTGCCAGCAGCGCCTCCCCAGGGAGCGTGGAAAAACTGTTTTTT
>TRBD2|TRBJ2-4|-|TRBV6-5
CASSPAGEGNIQYF
TGTGCCAGCAGCCCCGCCGGGGAGGGGAACATTCAGTACTTC
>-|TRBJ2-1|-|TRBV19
CASSITPSYNEQFF
TGTGCCAGTAGTATAACGCCTTCCTACAATGAGCAGTTCTTC
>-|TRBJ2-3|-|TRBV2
CASSQTESTDTQYF
TGTGCCAGCAGTCAGACAGAGAGCACAGATACGCAGTATTTT
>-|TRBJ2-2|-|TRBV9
CASSVVLWPGELFF
TGTGCCAGCAGCGTAGTACTATGGCCCGGGGAGCTGTTTTTT
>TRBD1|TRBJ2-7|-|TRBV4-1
CASSTRTGTVHEQYF
TGCGCCAGCAGCACCCGGACAGGGACTGTCCACGAGCAGTACTTC
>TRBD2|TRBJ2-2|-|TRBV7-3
CASATSANTGELFF
TGTGCCAGCGCGACTAGCGCGAACACCGGGGAGCTGTTTTTT
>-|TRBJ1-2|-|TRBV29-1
CSVVHRELYGYTF
TGCAGCGTTGTCCACAGGGAACTCTATGGCTACACCTTC
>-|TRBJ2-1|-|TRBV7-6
CASSPGPGEQFF
TGTGCCAGCAGCCCGGGCCCCGGTGAGCAGTTCTTC
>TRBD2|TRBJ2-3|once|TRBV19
CASTLAGVTDTQYF
TGTGCCAGTACCCTAGCGGGAGTGACAGATACGCAGTATTTT
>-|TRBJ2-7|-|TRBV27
CASSLSSLLGYEQYF
TGTGCCAGCAGTTTATCGAGCCTTTTGGGCTACGAGCAGTACTTC
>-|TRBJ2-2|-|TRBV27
CASSLSGGGPLELGELFF
TGTGCCAGCAGTTTATCTGGAGGGGGACCCCTGGAGCTCGGGGAGCTGTTTTTT
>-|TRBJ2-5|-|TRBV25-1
CASSGGSRETQYF
TGTGCCAGCAGTGGGGGAAGTCGGGAGACCCAGTACTTC
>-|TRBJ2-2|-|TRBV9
CASSPRGTGELFF
TGTGCCAGCAGCCCCCGGGGCACCGGGGAGCTGTTTTTT
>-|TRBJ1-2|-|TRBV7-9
CASSLGTGPDGYTF
TGTGCCAGCAGCTTAGGAACGGGGCCGGATGGCTACACCTTC
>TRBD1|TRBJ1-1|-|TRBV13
CASSLGTGDIFGAFF
TGTGCCAGCAGCTTAGGTACAGGGGACATTTTCGGAGCTTTCTTT
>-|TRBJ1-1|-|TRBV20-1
CSAPRGSEAFF
TGCAGTGCTCCGAGGGGGTCTGAAGCTTTCTTT
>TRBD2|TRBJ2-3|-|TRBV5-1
CASSLGLAGAPGDTQYF
TGCGCCAGCAGCTTAGGGCTAGCGGGAGCTCCAGGTGATACGCAGTATTTT
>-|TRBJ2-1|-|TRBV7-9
CASEGQWDEQFF
TGTGCCAGCGAAGGTCAATGGGATGAGCAGTTCTTC
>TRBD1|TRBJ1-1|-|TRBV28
CASSFTGTGLNTEAFF
TGTGCCAGCAGTTTTACCGGGACAGGCCTGAACACTGAAGCTTTCTTT
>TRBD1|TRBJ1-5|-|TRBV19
CASEGGEGASQPQHF
TGTGCCAGCGAAGGGGGGGAGGGGGCATCTCAGCCCCAGCATTTT
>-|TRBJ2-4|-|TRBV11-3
CASSLGSGNWNIQYF
TGTGCCAGCAGCTTAGGTTCAGGCAACTGGAACATTCAGTACTTC
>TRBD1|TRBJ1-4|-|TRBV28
CASSEDRPLGELFF
TGTGCCAGCAGTGAGGACAGGCCGTTAGGGGAACTGTTTTTT
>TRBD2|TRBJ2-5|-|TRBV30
CAWSVGAGPRETQYF
TGTGCCTGGAGTGTCGGAGCGGGGCCCCGAGAGACCCAGTACTTC
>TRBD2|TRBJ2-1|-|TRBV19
CASSSGGSYNEQFF
TGTGCCAGTAGTTCCGGGGGGTCCTACAATGAGCAGTTCTTC
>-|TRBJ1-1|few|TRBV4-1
CASSWGSQPEAFF
TGCGCCAGCAGCTGGGGGAGCCAGCCTGAAGCTTTCTTT
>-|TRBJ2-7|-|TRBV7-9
CASSFSYEQYF
TGTGCCAGCAGCTTCTCCTACGAGCAGTACTTC
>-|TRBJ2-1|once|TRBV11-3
CASSLGKWGSDNEQFF
TGTGCCAGCAGCTTAGGTAAATGGGGGTCTGACAATGAGCAGTTCTTC
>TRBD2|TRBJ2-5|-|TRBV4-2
CASSPQREGWETQYF
TGTGCCAGCAGCCCTCAGCGGGAGGGTTGGGAGACCCAGTACTTC
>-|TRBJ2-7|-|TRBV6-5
CASSFVGSNYEQYF
TGTGCCAGCAGCTTCGTCGGCTCAAACTACGAGCAGTACTTC
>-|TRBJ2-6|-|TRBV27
CASSLLGGARGSGANVLTF
TGTGCCAGCAGTCTCTTGGGGGGGGCTCGAGGATCTGGGGCCAACGTCCTGACTTTC
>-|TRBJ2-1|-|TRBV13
CASRQTDNEQFF
TGTGCCAGCAGACAGACCGACAATGAGCAGTTCTTC
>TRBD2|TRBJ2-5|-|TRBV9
CASSPETSGSETQYF
TGTGCCAGCAGTCCCGAAACTAGCGGGAGTGAGACCCAGTACTTC
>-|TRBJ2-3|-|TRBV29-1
CSAVGQVGEQRSTDTQYF
TGCAGCGCTGTGGGGCAGGTAGGAGAACAGCGGAGCACAGATACGCAGTATTTT
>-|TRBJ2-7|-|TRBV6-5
CASSYNAQGTTYEQYF
TGTGCCAGCAGTTACAACGCACAGGGTACAACCTACGAGCAGTACTTC
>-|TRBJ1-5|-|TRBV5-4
CASSQEEFDGSNQPQHF
TGTGCCAGCAGCCAAGAAGAGTTCGACGGAAGCAATCAGCCCCAGCATTTT
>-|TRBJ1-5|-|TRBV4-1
CASSQEARNQPQHF
TGCGCCAGCAGCCAAGAAGCCCGGAATCAGCCCCAGCATTTT
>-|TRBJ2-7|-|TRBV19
CASSIFGGGPYEQYF
TGTGCCAGTAGTATCTTCGGAGGGGGTCCCTACGAGCAGTACTTC
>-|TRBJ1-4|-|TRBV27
CASSLSRGGEKLFF
TGTGCCAGCAGTTTATCCAGGGGAGGGGAAAAACTGTTTTTT
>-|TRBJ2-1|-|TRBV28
CASRSPALSSYNEQFF
TGTGCCAGCAGAAGTCCGGCGTTGAGCTCCTACAATGAGCAGTTCTTC
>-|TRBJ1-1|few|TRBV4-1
CASSPSGTRAFF
TGCGCCAGCAGCCCCTCCGGGACGAGAGCTTTCTTT
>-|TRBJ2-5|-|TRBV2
CASSGSVGVARQETQYF
TGTGCCAGCAGTGGAAGTGTAGGAGTAGCGCGCCAAGAGACCCAGTACTTC
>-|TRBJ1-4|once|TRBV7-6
CASSLKGNEKLFF
TGTGCCAGCAGCTTGAAGGGGAATGAAAAACTGTTTTTT
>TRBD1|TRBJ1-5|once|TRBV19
CASRDRVVGQPQHF
TGTGCCAGTAGGGACAGGGTAGTTGGACAGCCCCAGCATTTT
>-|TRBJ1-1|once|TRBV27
CASSPGLKNTEAFF
TGTGCCAGCAGTCCGGGACTGAAGAACACTGAAGCTTTCTTT
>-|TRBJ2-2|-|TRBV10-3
CAISESRETGGELFF
TGTGCCATCAGTGAGTCCCGGGAAACGGGCGGGGAGCTGTTTTTT
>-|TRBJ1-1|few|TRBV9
CASSVGNGEAFF
TGTGCCAGCAGCGTAGGCAATGGTGAAGCTTTCTTT
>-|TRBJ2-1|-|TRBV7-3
CASSLPDNEQFF
TGTGCCAGCAGCTTACCAGACAATGAGCAGTTCTTC
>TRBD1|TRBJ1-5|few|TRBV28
CASSFPGGFNQPQHF
TGTGCCAGCAGTTTCCCAGGGGGCTTCAATCAGCCCCAGCATTTT
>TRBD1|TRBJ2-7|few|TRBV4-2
CASSAAGQGIHEQYF
TGTGCCAGCAGCGCGGCGGGACAGGGGATCCACGAGCAGTACTTC
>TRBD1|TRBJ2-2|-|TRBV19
CASTPLTGELHTGELFF
TGTGCCAGTACCCCACTGACAGGGGAATTGCACACCGGGGAGCTGTTTTTT
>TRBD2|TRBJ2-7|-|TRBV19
CASSTAGGPSYEQYF
TGTGCCAGTAGTACCGCGGGAGGTCCCTCCTACGAGCAGTACTTC